This T cell receptor beta chain was observed in a study of CD8 T cells in Susac syndrome. V gave up 3 bases and J gave up 7 bases, with 24 bases separating them. In germline, CDR1 is DFQATT, CDR2 SNEGSKA (reference sequence). CDR3 length equals 16 residues. Study-wide points: The study recognized that its TCR sequencing and HLA analysis covered a relatively small number of individuals.

The authors reverse transcribed roughly 0.5 to 1 ug RNA with random hexamers. With immunoSEQ multiplex PCR, TCR beta CDR3 was amplified across 54 Vbeta and 13 Jbeta. TCRdb called the immunoSEQ multiplex PCR reads again in MiXCR, with one record for every CDR3 protein. The table records about 120,000 distinct CDR3 sequences, approximately 94% of them present only once. The sequenced target, TCR beta, came from blood CD8+ and CD4+ T cells. This clonotype appeared a single time. The antigen is undetermined. Sequenced: CD4+ T cells from PBMCs. The clonotype comes from a human donor in good health. V is TRBV20-1 and J is TRBJ1-2; TRBD1 is a possible D gene (6 bases). The CDR3 sequence: CSARGWHQNGDTGYTF. The CDR3 DNA reads as TGCAGTGCTAGGGGATGGCATCAGAACGGGGACACTGGCTACACCTTC.